This TCR beta chain was found in a study of cytomegalovirus exposure and HLA in healthy donors. Study at large: Genotyping of 400 or so donors showed that about 84% belonged to the Caucasian-associated ancestry cluster.

Germline CDR1 SGHTA, CDR2 FQGNSA. The CDR3 covers 16 residues. The ends were cut back, 5 bases at V and 0 bases at J, with 14 bases in the middle. Use of 60 Vbeta and 13 Jbeta primers characterized the PCR. Produced via immunoSEQ multiplex PCR; TCRdb's table is partial and in-frame only. This listing includes fewer than 150,000 clones. The TCR originated in a man aged 35 to 55 in good health and CMV-seronegative. The chain combines TRBV7-2 with TRBJ2-1; tentatively, D is TRBD2 (5 bases). The sequenced material came from PBMCs. CDR3 DNA sequence: TGTGCCAGCAGCGCTAGCATAAGTAGCTCCTACAATGAGCAGTTCTTC. Protein: CASSASISSSYNEQFF.